The sequence of this TCR beta chain was determined in a study of cytomegalovirus exposure and HLA in healthy donors (dated 2017 in TCRdb). The study in broad terms: In an earlier analysis of approximately 640 of the donors, roughly 300 Gb of sequence data and 95 million to 130 million unique TCR beta sequences from about 190 million T cells were reported. Approximately 300 gigabases of sequencing data and 78 million or so unique TCR sequences were included in an early release covering under 650 HLA-typed donors. Of the 300 to 400 genotyped donors, 65% to 90% fell in the genetic ancestry cluster associated with self-reported Caucasian donors. The study was designed to test whether signatures of past pathogen exposure could be identified by cataloging public T cell receptors. The study used immunosequencing to profile the T cell repertoires of several hundred subjects and linked those repertoires to cytomegalovirus serostatus. Besides the first cohort of more than 650 subjects, a separate validation cohort made up of 120 different subjects was used. To predict cytomegalovirus infection status, the study combined high-throughput TCR immunosequencing, statistical association of individual TCRs with disease status, and machine learning. To study patterns of TCR occurrence, a later analysis re-analyzed previously published TCR beta repertoires from around 700 donors and added high-resolution HLA genotyping. Rather than drawing on any new phenotypic data, the later analysis identified candidate immune exposures from TCR beta sequences and the way those sequences occurred across donors. An earlier analysis of approximately 640 of the donors applied high-throughput TCR beta sequencing to assess whether each TCR beta V gene segment acted as functional or pseudogenic. Donor age, sex, ethnicity and CMV serostatus were collected together with the repertoire data. A later genetic analysis used genome-wide SNP genotypes for about 65% of the roughly 670 donors, treating that subset as a discovery cohort. Every repertoire in the discovery cohort had been generated on one and the same sequencing platform. Class I and class II HLA loci were covered by the typing at four-digit resolution. Typing coverage varied by locus: roughly 629-640 donors for A, B, C, DRB1 and DQB1; roughly 560 for DQA1; some 610 for DPA1; 450 to 480 for DPB1. A handful of DR-DQ haplotypes were handled as single units for association and clustering because linkage in the cohort was strong. Among some 400 genotyped donors of the cohort, an average of approximately 220,000 unique TCR beta nucleotide sequences was sequenced per donor, of which about 18% were non-productive.

Summary of the overall study and its limitations: A later analysis found that TCR association rates varied across HLA loci, with DRB1 alleles showing the most associated TCRs and HLA-C alleles the fewest. CMV serostatus was the only immune exposure information available for the cohort. In a later genetic analysis, fewer N-insertions in productive TCRs were reported among donors in an Asian-associated ancestry cluster than the approximately 710-donor mean. A further reported finding was that TCR beta sequences accurately predicted the HLA-A and HLA-B alleles for most subjects in the first cohort. This cohort had only TCR beta chains sequenced, and the lack of alpha or paired-chain data limited which features could be detected. In a later genetic analysis, a missense DCLRE1C variant was associated with V-gene and J-gene trimming of TCR beta chains, and the association was replicated in an independent cohort. A cluster of highly shared sequence variants was judged likely to represent a technical artifact of the sequencing pipeline. It was suggested by the authors that the approach could potentially be generalized to other disease states and immunological phenotypes. At a false discovery rate of 0.05, a later analysis linked 15,000 to 20,000 TCR beta sequences to specific HLA alleles. Because some donors lacked HLA typing at each locus, the association tests relied only on the typed subset. In the study, some 160 TCR beta chains were listed as associated with cytomegalovirus. In a later analysis, most CMV-associated TCR beta chains were found to appear HLA-restricted, with HLA associations seemingly driven largely by CMV exposure. Cytomegalovirus status was reported to be diagnosed by the classifier with high specificity and sensitivity in both the original and validation cohorts. A later analysis found that HLA-associated TCR beta chains were more clonally expanded and had lower generation probabilities than equally common non-associated chains. Because the 87-base-pair reads could not distinguish some IMGT-functional V segments, including TRBV6-2 and TRBV6-3, those segments were excluded. Across donors, most TCR sequences were observed very rarely, whereas some public TCRs were present in many individuals. Assigning TCR associations to individual alleles was difficult when HLA alleles, especially DR and DQ, strongly co-occurred. Correlated functional status among segregating V segments might reflect linkage disequilibrium, but an unknown experimental factor could not be ruled out. Presence/absence analyses assumed roughly uniform sequencing depth across donors, an assumption that may not hold. A few of the identified cytomegalovirus-associated TCR beta chains were confirmed in vitro to be specific for cytomegalovirus antigens. Broadly in line with IMGT annotations, most TCR beta V segments showed up in productive rearrangements about 87% or about 30% of the time in an earlier analysis of several hundred of the donors. Because counts were too low, approximately 18 rarely observed V segments, including chromosome 9 orphons, were excluded from the earlier analysis of around 640 of the donors. In a later analysis, several top co-occurrence clusters were reported to appear linked to parvovirus B19, influenza, CMV and Epstein-Barr virus.

Concerning this clone: The clone's antigen remains unknown. No much larger clonotype is one base removed from it; base qualities were not supplied.

The cohort consisted of some 670 healthy bone marrow donors. At the time of sampling, all cohort members were nominally healthy, though unrecorded immune exposures were likely present. The donor tested CMV seropositive and was one of the 289 seropositive cohort members. A peripheral blood sample was collected from each donor, and TCR beta sequencing was performed on peripheral blood mononuclear cells. Genomic DNA extraction from the blood cell samples was performed with the Qiagen DNeasy Blood Extraction Kit. The library was prepared using the immunoSEQ multiplex PCR assay. The multiplex PCR relied on a mix of 60 forward primers for TCR Vbeta segments and 13 reverse primers for TCR Jbeta segments. The CDR3 region of rearranged TCR beta genes was amplified from genomic DNA with a multiplex PCR assay. The amplified TCR beta libraries were sequenced on the Illumina HiSeq System as 87-base-pair reads. As for the original processing: Across the 670 or so repertoires, a later analysis counted 78 million or so unique TCR beta chains, some 11 million of which were shared by at least two donors. Raw reads were error-corrected and collapsed into unique sequences by a nearest-neighbor algorithm in which closely related sequences were merged to remove PCR and sequencing errors. CDR3 sequences were aligned to IMGT reference sequences to assign V, D and J gene segments. Each retained sequence needed at least a six-nucleotide match to both a V gene segment and a J gene segment. Rearrangements were classified as productive when the CDR3 lacked stop codons and remained in frame with V and J, and all other rearrangements were classified as non-productive. Following IMGT convention, CDR3 was defined as the stretch from the second conserved V-encoded cysteine to the conserved J-encoded phenylalanine. The earlier analysis of roughly 590 of the donors excluded sequences that lacked an unambiguous match to a single V gene segment. An earlier analysis of about 590 of the donors classified V segments as functional when productive rearrangements were above 56.7% and as segregating when the standard deviation between donors was above 5%. A statistical classification framework was built to diagnose cytomegalovirus status from the catalog of TCR beta chain sequences. In a later analysis, V and J genes were assigned by comparing TCR nucleotide sequences against IMGT/GENE-DB human TR gene sequences. A later analysis assigned CDR3 sequences and most-parsimonious VDJ recombination scenarios with the TCRdist pipeline. In a later analysis, each TCR beta chain was defined by its CDR3 amino acid sequence together with its V-gene family, and reads lacking a unique V-gene family were excluded. As a way to deal with suspected cross-contamination and a sequencing artifact, a later analysis dropped more than 500 nucleotide sequences that were highly shared and had low generation probability. A later analysis calculated a clonal expansion index for each public chain from normalized within-repertoire ranks of inferred template counts. Generation probabilities in a later analysis came from a VDJ recombination model fitted to out-of-frame rearrangements, and those results were checked against IGoR. Hypergeometric tests were used in a later analysis to score TCR-TCR, TCR-HLA and TCR-CMV co-occurrence, with a repertoire-size bias correction applied to the TCR pairs. A later analysis estimated false discovery rates by permuting HLA or CMV assignments 20 times. In a later analysis, co-occurring TCRs were grouped with DBSCAN, and TCRdist sequence similarity was added when clustering was performed within HLA-allele-positive subsets. For co-occurrence clustering, repertoires with fewer than 30,000 or more than 120,000 public chains were excluded, along with roughly five repertoires with anomalous nucleotide sharing. Not all clones reach the TCRdb copy of this immuneACCESS table, which keeps in-frame sequences only. Checked studies attribute under half of the gap to unresolved V genes and leave the rest unexplained. The D gene and trimming were derived from the DNA, and the V and J assignments and clone size from that table. Here the sample has around 250,000 clones; 80% to 85% occur a single time. The biggest ten clones account for less than 9% of the sample.

Trimming takes 8 bases from V and 3 bases from J, and the germline ends sit 19 bases apart. From the germline V gene, CDR1 is ENHRY and CDR2 is SYGVKD. There are 15 amino acids in the CDR3, from cysteine to phenylalanine inclusive. Just CDR3 DNA is preserved here, 45 bases in frame from base 1. The TCR sequence derives from a woman aged 60-75 years in good health and CMV-seropositive. The rearrangement joined TRBV10-3 to TRBJ1-2; perhaps TRBD1 is the D gene, with 6 bases matching. The sequencing sample was made of PBMCs. CDR3 region: CAIRGGRQADYGYTF. The nucleotide sequence reads as follows: TGTGCCATCCGGGGGGGAAGACAGGCGGACTATGGCTACACCTTC.